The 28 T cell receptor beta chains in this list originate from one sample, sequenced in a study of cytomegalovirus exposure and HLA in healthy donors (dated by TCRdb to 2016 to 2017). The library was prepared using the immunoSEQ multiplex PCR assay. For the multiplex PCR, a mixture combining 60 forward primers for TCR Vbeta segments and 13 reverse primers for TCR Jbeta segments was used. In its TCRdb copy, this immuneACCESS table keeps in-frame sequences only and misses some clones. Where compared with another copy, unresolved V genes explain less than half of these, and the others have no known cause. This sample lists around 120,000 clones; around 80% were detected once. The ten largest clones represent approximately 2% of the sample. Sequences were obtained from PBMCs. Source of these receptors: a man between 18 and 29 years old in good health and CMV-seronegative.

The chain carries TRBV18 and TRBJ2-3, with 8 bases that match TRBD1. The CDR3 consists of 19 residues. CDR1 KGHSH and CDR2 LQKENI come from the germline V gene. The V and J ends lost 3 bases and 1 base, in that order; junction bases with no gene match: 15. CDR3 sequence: CASSPPWDRRRIGTDTQYF. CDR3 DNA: TGTGCCAGCTCACCCCCCTGGGACAGGAGAAGGATCGGCACAGATACGCAGTATTTT.

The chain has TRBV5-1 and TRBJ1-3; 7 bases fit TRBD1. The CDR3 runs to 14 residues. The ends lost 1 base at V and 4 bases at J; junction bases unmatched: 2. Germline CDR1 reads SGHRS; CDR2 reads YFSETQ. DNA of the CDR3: TGCGCCAGCAGCTTGACGACAGGGGGAAACACCATATATTTT. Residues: CASSLTTGGNTIYF.

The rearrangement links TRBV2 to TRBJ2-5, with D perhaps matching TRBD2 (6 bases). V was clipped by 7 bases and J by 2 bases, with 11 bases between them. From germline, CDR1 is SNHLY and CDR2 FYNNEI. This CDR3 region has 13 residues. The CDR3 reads CASTRGPQETQYF. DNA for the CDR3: TGTGCCAGCACGCGGGGCCCTCAAGAGACCCAGTACTTC.

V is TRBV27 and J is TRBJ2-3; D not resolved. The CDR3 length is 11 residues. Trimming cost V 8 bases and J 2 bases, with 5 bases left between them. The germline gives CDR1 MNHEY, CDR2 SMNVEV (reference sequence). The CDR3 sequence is CASRYTDTQYF. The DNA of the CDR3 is TGTGCCAGCCGCTACACAGATACGCAGTATTTT.

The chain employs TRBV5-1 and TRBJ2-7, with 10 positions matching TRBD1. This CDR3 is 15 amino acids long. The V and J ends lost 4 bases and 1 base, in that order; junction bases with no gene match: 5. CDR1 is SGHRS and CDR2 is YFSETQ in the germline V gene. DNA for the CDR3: TGCGCCAGCAGCCCGCAGGGACAGGGGTCCTACGAGCAGTACGTC. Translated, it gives CASSPQGQGSYEQYV.

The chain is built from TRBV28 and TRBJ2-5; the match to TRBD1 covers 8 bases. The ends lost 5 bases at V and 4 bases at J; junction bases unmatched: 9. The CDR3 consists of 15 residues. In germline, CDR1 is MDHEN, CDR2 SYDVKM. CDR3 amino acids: CASSLRDRTRETQYF. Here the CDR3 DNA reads TGTGCCAGCAGTCTCAGGGACAGGACGAGAGAGACCCAGTACTTC.

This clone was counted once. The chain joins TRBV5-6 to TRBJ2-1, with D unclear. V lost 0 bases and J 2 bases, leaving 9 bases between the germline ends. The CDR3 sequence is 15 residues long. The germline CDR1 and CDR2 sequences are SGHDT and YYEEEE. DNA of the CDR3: TGTGCCAGCAGCTTGGTACTGATTACCTACAATGAGCAGTTCTTC. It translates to CASSLVLITYNEQFF.

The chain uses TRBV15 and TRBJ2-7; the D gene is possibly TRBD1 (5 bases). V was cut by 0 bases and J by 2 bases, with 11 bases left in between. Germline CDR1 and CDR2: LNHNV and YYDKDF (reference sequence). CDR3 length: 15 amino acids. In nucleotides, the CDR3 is TGTGCCACCAGCAGAGAGAAGGGGCTTACCTACGAGCAGTACTTC. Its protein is CATSREKGLTYEQYF. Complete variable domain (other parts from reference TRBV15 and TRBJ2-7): DAMVIQNPRYQVTQFGKPVTLSCSQTLNHNVMYWYQQKSSQAPKLLFHYYDKDFNNEADTPDNFQSRRPNTSFCFLDIRSPGLGDTAMYLCATSREKGLTYEQYFGPGTRLTVT.

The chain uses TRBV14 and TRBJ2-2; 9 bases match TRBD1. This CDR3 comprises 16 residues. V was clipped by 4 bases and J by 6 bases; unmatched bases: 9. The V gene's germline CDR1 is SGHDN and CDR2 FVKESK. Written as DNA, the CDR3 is TGTGCCAGCAGCCTGGAGGGACAGGGACTTTCCGGGGAGCTGTTTTTT. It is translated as CASSLEGQGLSGELFF.

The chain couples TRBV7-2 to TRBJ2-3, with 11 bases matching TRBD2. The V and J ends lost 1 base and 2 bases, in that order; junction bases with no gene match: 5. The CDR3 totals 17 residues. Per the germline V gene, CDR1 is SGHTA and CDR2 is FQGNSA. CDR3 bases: TGTGCCAGCAGCTTAGGGCTAGCGGGAGGAACCACAGATACGCAGTATTTT. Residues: CASSLGLAGGTTDTQYF.

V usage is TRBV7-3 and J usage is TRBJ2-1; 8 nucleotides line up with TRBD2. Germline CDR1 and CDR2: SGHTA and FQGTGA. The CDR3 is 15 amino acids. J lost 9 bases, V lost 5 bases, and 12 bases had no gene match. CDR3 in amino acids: CASSRGLVRPGEQFF. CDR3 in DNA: TGTGCCAGCAGCCGGGGACTAGTTCGCCCCGGTGAGCAGTTCTTC.

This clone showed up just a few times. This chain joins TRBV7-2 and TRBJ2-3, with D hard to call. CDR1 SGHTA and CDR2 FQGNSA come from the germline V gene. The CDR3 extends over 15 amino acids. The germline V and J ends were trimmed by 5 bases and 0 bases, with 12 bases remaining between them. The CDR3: CASSLQSVSTDTQYF. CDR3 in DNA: TGTGCCAGCAGCCTCCAGTCAGTGAGCACAGATACGCAGTATTTT. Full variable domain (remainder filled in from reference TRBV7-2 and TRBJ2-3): GAGVSQSPSNKVTEKGKDVELRCDPISGHTALYWYRQSLGQGLEFLIYFQGNSAPDKSGLPSDRFSAERTGGSVSTLTIQRTQQEDSAVYLCASSLQSVSTDTQYFGPGTRLTVL.

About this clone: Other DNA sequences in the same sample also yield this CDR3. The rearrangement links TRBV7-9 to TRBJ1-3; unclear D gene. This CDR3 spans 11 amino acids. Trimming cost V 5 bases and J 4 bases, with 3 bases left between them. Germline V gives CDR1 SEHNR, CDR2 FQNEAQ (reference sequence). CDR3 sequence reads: CASSPGNTIYF. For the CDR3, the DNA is TGTGCCAGCAGCCCAGGAAACACCATATATTTT.

CDR3: CASSISAGNTGELFF. DNA for the CDR3: TGTGCCAGTAGTATATCAGCGGGGAACACCGGGGAGCTGTTTTTT. The rearrangement links TRBV19 to TRBJ2-2; possible D gene TRBD2, 6 bases. CDR1 is LNHDA and CDR2 is SQIVND in the germline V gene (reference sequence). V shed 2 bases and J shed 1 base, with 8 bases lying between them. The CDR3 loop spans 15 amino acids.

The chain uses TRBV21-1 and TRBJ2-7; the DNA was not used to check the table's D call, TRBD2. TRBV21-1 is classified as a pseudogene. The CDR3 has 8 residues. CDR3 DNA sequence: TGTGCCAGCAGCCGGGAGTACGTC. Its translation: CASSREYV.

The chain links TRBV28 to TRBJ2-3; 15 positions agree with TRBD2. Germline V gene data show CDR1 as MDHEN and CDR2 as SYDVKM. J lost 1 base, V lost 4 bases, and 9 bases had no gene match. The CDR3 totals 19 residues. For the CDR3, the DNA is TGTGCCAGCAGTTCGGGACTAGCGGGAGGTGGGATGCGCACAGATACGCAGTATTTT. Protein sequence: CASSSGLAGGGMRTDTQYF.

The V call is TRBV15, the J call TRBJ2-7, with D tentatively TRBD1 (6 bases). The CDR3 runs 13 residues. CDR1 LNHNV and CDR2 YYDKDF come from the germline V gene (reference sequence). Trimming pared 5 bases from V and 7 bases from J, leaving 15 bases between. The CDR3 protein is CATSPHGQGEQYV. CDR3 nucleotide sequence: TGTGCCACCAGCCCACATGGCCAGGGGGAGCAGTACGTC.

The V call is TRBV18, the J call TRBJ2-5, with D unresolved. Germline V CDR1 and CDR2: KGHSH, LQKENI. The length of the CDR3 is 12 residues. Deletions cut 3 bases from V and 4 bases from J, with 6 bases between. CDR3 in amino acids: CASSPSLETQYF. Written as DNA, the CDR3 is TGTGCCAGCTCACCTAGTTTAGAGACCCAGTACTTC.

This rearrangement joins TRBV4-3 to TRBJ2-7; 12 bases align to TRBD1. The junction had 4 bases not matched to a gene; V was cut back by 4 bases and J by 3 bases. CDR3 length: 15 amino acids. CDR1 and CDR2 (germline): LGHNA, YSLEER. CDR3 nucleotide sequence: TGCGCCAGCAGCCCAGGGACAGGGGGCATCTACGAGCAGTACTTC. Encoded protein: CASSPGTGGIYEQYF.

CDR3 DNA: TGTGCCATCAGTGACAGGGGTCAGTCGAATTCACCCCTCCACTTT. Residues: CAISDRGQSNSPLHF. The rearrangement uses TRBV10-3 and TRBJ1-6; D perhaps matches TRBD1 (6 bases). Between the trimmed V and J ends, which lost 3 bases and 7 bases, there was a span of 13 bases. The CDR3 contains 15 residues. The germline CDR1 and CDR2 sequences are ENHRY and SYGVKD.

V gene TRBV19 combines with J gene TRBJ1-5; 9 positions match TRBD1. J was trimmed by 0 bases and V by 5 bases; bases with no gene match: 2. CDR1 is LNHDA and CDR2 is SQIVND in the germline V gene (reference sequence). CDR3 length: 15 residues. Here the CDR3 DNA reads TGTGCCAGTAGTCTGGACAGGGGTAGCAATCAGCCCCAGCATTTT. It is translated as CASSLDRGSNQPQHF. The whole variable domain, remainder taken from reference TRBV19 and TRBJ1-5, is DGGITQSPKYLFRKEGQNVTLSCEQNLNHDAMYWYRQDPGQGLRLIYYSQIVNDFQKGDIAEGYSVSREKKESFPLTVTSAQKNPTAFYLCASSLDRGSNQPQHFGDGTRLSIL.

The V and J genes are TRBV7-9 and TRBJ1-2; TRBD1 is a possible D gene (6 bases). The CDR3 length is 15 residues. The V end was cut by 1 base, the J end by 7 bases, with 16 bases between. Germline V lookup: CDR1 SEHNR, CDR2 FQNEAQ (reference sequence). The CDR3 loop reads CASSLEGLGAAGYTF. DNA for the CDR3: TGTGCCAGCAGCTTAGAGGGCCTGGGGGCTGCTGGCTACACCTTC.

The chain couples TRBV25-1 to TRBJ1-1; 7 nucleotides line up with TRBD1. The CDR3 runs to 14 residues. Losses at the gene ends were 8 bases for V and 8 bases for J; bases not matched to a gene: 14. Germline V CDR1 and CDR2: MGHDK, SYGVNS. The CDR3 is CASSRTGLGLEAFF. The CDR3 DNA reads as TGTGCCAGCTCGAGGACAGGTCTTGGGTTGGAAGCTTTCTTT.

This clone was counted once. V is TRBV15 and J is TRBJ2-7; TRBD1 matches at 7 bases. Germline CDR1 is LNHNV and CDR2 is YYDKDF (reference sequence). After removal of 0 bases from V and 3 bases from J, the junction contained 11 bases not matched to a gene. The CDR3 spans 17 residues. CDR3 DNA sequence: TGTGCCACCAGCAGAGATAAGTGGGACAGCGGTGTCTACGAGCAGTACTTC. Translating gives CATSRDKWDSGVYEQYF.

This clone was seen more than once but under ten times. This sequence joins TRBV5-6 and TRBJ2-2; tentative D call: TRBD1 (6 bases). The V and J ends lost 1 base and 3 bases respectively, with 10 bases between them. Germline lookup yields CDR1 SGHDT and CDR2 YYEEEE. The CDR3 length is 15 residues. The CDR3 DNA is TGTGCCAGCAGCTTGTGGGGGCATCACACCGGGGAGCTGTTTTTT. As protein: CASSLWGHHTGELFF. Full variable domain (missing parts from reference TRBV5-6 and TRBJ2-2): DAGVTQSPTHLIKTRGQQVTLRCSPKSGHDTVSWYQQALGQGPQFIFQYYEEEERQRGNFPDRFSGHQFPNYSSELNVNALLLGDSALYLCASSLWGHHTGELFFGEGSRLTVL.

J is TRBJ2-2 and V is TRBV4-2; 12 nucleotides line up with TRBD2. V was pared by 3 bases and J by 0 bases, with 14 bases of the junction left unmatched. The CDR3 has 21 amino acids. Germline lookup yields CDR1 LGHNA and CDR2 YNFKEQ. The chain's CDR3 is CASSHAPGLAGPDANTGELFF. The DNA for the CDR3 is TGTGCCAGCAGCCATGCACCGGGACTAGCGGGTCCAGACGCGAACACCGGGGAGCTGTTTTTT.

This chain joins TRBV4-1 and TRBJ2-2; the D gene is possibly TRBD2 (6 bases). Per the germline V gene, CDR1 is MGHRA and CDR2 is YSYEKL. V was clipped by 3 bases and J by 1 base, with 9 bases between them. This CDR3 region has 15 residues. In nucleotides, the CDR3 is TGCGCCAGCAGCCACGGGGGTCTGAACACCGGGGAGCTGTTTTTT. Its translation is CASSHGGLNTGELFF.

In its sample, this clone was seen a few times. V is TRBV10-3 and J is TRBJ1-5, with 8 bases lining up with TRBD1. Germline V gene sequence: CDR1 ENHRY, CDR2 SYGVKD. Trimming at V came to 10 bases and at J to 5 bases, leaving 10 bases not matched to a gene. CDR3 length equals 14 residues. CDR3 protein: CATAGQGTDQPQHF. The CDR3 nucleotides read TGTGCCACCGCTGGACAGGGAACTGATCAGCCCCAGCATTTT.